What follows describes a single TCR beta chain. The antigen is not known. Stated treatment: roughly 10-day PBMC culture with coronavirus spike peptide pools or control peptides (ViraFEST assay). The record originates from a study of vaccination and CD4 T cells after COVID-19. The CDR3 sequence is 13 residues long. J lost 5 bases, V lost 6 bases, and 5 bases had no gene match. Germline CDR1 and CDR2: DFQATT and SNEGSKA (reference sequence). With the Oncomine TCR Beta short-read assay, DNA from cultured CD4+ T cells was sequenced. MiXCR, applied by TCRdb to the PCR reads, yields one record per CDR3 protein. The sample records 12,000 or so distinct CDR3 sequences, approximately 60% being singletons.

This clonotype originated in a human donor who had recovered from COVID-19. What was sequenced was CD4+ T cells from blood, cultured in vitro. The chain is built from TRBV20-1 and TRBJ2-5; 11 nucleotides align to TRBD2. The CDR3 loop reads CSAVAGGEETQYF. In DNA form, the CDR3 reads TGCAGTGCAGTAGCGGGAGGGGAGGAGACCCAGTACTTC.